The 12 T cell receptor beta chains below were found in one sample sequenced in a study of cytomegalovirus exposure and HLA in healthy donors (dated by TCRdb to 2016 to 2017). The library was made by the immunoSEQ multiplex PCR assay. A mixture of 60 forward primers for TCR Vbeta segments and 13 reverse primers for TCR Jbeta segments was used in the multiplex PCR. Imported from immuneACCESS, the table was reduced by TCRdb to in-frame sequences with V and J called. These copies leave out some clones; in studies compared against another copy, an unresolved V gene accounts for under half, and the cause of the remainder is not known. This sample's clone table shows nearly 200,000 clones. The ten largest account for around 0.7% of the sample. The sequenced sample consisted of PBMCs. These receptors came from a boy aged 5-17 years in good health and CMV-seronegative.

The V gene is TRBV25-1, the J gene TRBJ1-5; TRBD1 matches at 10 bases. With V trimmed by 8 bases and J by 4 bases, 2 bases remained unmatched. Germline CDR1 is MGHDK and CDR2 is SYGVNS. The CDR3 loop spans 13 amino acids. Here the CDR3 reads CASGGQGNQPQHF. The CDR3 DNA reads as TGTGCCAGCGGGGGACAGGGGAATCAGCCCCAGCATTTT. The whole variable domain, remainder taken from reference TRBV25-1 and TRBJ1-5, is EADIYQTPRYLVIGTGKKITLECSQTMGHDKMYWYQQDPGMELHLIHYSYGVNSTEKGDLSSESTVSRIRTEHFPLTLESARPSHTSQYLCASGGQGNQPQHFGDGTRLSIL.

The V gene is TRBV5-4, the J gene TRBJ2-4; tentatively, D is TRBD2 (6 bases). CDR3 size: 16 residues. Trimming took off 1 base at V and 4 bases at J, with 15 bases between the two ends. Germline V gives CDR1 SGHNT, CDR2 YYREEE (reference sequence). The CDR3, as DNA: TGTGCCAGCAGCTTGCGCGTGGTAGGGAGGAAAAACATTCAGTACTTC. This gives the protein CASSLRVVGRKNIQYF.

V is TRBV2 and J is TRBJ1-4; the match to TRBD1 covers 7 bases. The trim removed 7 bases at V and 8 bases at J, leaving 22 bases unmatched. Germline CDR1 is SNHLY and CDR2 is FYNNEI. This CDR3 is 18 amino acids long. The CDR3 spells CASTLSDRERSAAEKLFF. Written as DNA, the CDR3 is TGTGCCAGCACCCTTTCAGACAGGGAAAGGTCAGCGGCCGAAAAACTGTTTTTT.

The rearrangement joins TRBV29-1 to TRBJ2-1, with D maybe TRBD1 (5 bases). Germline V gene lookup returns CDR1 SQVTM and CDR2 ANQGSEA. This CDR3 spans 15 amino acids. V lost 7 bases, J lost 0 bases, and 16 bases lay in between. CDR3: CSAETQESSYNEQFF. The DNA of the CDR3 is TGCAGCGCGGAAACACAGGAGAGCTCCTACAATGAGCAGTTCTTC.

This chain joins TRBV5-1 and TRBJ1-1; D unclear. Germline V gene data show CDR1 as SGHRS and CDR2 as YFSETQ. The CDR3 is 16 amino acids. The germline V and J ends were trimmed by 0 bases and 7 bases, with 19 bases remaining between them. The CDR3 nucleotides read TGCGCCAGCAGCTTGGGGGAAGGCTGGGATGAGGGTGAAGCTTTCTTT. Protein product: CASSLGEGWDEGEAFF. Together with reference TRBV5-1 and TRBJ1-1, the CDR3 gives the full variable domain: KAGVTQTPRYLIKTRGQQVTLSCSPISGHRSVSWYQQTPGQGLQFLFEYFSETQRNKGNFPGRFSGRQFSNSRSEMNVSTLELGDSALYLCASSLGEGWDEGEAFFGQGTRLTVV.

The CDR3 nucleotides are TGTGCCAGCAGCTCAACAGACAGGGACGAGCAGTACTTC. Translated, it gives CASSSTDRDEQYF. The rearrangement links TRBV7-6 to TRBJ2-5; 7 nucleotides line up with TRBD1. The end of the DNA fits TRBJ2-7 better, so the J call may be wrong. The CDR3 extends over 13 amino acids. Germline V gene lookup returns CDR1 SGHVS and CDR2 FNYEAQ.

This CDR3 is CASSGQATGAYEQYF. In nucleotides, the CDR3 is TGTGCCAGCAGTGGACAGGCTACGGGGGCCTACGAGCAGTACTTC. V gene TRBV28 combines with J gene TRBJ2-7, with D perhaps TRBD1 (7 bases). The CDR3 runs 15 residues. Looked up from germline, CDR1 is MDHEN and CDR2 is SYDVKM. Between the trimmed V and J ends, which lost 5 bases and 2 bases, there was a span of 16 bases.

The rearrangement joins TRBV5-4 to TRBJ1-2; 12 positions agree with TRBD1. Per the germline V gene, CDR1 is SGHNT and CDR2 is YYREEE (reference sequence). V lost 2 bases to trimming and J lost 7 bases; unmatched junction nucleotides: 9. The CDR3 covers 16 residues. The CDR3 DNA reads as TGTGCCAGCAGCTTATCTCCGGGACAGGGGGCGGCTGGCTACACCTTC. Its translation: CASSLSPGQGAAGYTF.

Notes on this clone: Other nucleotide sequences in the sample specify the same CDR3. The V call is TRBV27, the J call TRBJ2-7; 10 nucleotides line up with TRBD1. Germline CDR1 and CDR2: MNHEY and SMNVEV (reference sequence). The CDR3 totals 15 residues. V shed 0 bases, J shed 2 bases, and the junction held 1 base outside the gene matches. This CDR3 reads CASSLSGTGAYEQYF. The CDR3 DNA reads TGTGCCAGCAGTTTATCTGGGACAGGGGCCTACGAGCAGTACTTC.

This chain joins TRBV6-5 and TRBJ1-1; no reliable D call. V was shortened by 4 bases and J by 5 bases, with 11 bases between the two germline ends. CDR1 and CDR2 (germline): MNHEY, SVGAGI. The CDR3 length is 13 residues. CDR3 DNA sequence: TGTGCCAGCAGTTGGCGGGAGAGGACTGAAGCTTTCTTT. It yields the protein CASSWRERTEAFF.

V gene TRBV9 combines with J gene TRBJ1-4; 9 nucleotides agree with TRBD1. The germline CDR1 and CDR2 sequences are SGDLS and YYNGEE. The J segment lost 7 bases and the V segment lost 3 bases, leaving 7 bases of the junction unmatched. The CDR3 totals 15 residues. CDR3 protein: CASSGRQGGGEKLFF. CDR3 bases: TGTGCCAGCAGCGGGCGACAGGGGGGGGGTGAAAAACTGTTTTTT.

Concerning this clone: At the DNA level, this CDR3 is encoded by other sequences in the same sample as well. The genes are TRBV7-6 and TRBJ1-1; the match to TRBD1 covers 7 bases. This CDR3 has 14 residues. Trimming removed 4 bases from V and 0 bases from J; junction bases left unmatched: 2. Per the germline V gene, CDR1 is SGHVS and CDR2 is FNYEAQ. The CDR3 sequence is CASSSGQMNTEAFF. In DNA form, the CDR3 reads TGTGCCAGCAGCTCGGGACAGATGAACACTGAAGCTTTCTTT.